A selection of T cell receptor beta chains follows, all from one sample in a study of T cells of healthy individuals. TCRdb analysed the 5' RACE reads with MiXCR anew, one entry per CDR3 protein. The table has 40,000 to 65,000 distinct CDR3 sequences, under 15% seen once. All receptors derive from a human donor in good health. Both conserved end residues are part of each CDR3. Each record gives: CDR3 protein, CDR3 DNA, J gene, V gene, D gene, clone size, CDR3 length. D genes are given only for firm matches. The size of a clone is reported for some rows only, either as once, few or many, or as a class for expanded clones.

CDR3: CASSLTGLSYEQYF
DNA: TGTGCCAGCAGCTTGACGGGACTATCCTACGAGCAGTACTTC
J: TRBJ2-7
V: TRBV7-2
D: TRBD2
size: .
length: 14

CDR3: CASSLEFGGSNTGELFF
DNA: TGTGCCAGCAGCTTAGAATTCGGGGGGTCGAACACCGGGGAGCTGTTTTTT
J: TRBJ2-2
V: TRBV11-2
D: TRBD2
size: many
length: 17

CDR3: CAIGKTRDVGTEAFF
DNA: TGTGCCATCGGAAAGACCCGGGACGTGGGCACTGAAGCTTTCTTT
J: TRBJ1-1
V: TRBV10-3
D: .
size: .
length: 15

CDR3: CAWSPPGGVSGNTIYF
DNA: TGTGCCTGGAGTCCTCCCGGCGGGGTCTCTGGAAACACCATATATTTT
J: TRBJ1-3
V: TRBV30
D: .
size: many
length: 16

CDR3: CASSMTHQPQHF
DNA: TGTGCCAGTAGTATGACCCACCAGCCCCAGCATTTT
J: TRBJ1-5
V: TRBV19
D: .
size: many
length: 12

CDR3: CASSKGVWGTEAFF
DNA: TGTGCCAGCAGCAAAGGAGTCTGGGGAACTGAAGCTTTCTTT
J: TRBJ1-1
V: TRBV21-1
D: .
size: .
length: 14

CDR3: CASSAGTPPETQYF
DNA: TGCGCCAGCAGCGCTGGGACTCCGCCAGAGACCCAGTACTTC
J: TRBJ2-5
V: TRBV5-1
D: .
size: many
length: 14

CDR3: CASSLEGGLLSYNEQFF
DNA: TGTGCCAGCAGCTTGGAGGGGGGACTATTATCCTACAATGAGCAGTTCTTC
J: TRBJ2-1
V: TRBV7-2
D: .
size: .
length: 17

CDR3: CATSDPGLAGGPGDTQYF
DNA: TGTGCCACCAGTGATCCAGGACTAGCGGGGGGGCCTGGAGATACGCAGTATTTT
J: TRBJ2-3
V: TRBV24-1
D: TRBD2
size: large
length: 18

CDR3: CASSQDFTGNEQFF
DNA: TGCGCCAGCAGCCAAGACTTTACTGGGAATGAGCAGTTCTTC
J: TRBJ2-1
V: TRBV4-3
D: .
size: many
length: 14

CDR3: CASSQRPFRHQETQYF
DNA: TGTGCCAGCAGCCAGAGGCCCTTCAGACACCAAGAGACCCAGTACTTC
J: TRBJ2-5
V: TRBV14
D: .
size: few
length: 16

CDR3: CASSEDGAGVDTIYF
DNA: TGTGCCAGCAGTGAAGACGGGGCAGGGGTAGACACCATATATTTT
J: TRBJ1-3
V: TRBV6-1
D: .
size: few
length: 15

CDR3: CASSESTAASYGYTF
DNA: TGTGCCAGCAGCGAGTCGACGGCGGCCAGCTATGGCTACACCTTC
J: TRBJ1-2
V: TRBV7-2
D: .
size: many
length: 15

CDR3: CSATTRTGGDTQYF
DNA: TGCAGTGCTACCACCCGGACCGGCGGGGATACGCAGTATTTT
J: TRBJ2-3
V: TRBV20-1
D: .
size: few
length: 14

CDR3: CATSDPTGIQETQYF
DNA: TGTGCCACCAGTGACCCGACAGGGATCCAAGAGACCCAGTACTTC
J: TRBJ2-5
V: TRBV24-1
D: TRBD1
size: .
length: 15

CDR3: CASSPSANYGYTF
DNA: TGTGCCAGCAGTCCCAGTGCTAACTATGGCTACACCTTC
J: TRBJ1-2
V: TRBV11-2
D: .
size: many
length: 13

CDR3: CASSYVAGSTDTQYF
DNA: TGTGCCAGCAGCTACGTAGCGGGTAGCACAGATACGCAGTATTTT
J: TRBJ2-3
V: TRBV7-9
D: TRBD2
size: many
length: 15

CDR3: CASGTGTYYGYTF
DNA: TGTGCCAGCGGGACAGGGACCTACTATGGCTACACCTTC
J: TRBJ1-2
V: TRBV3-1
D: TRBD1
size: many
length: 13

CDR3: CASSLRNLNTEAFF
DNA: TGTGCCAGCAGCTTACGCAACCTGAACACTGAAGCTTTCTTT
J: TRBJ1-1
V: TRBV7-2
D: .
size: many
length: 14

CDR3: CASSNGLAGPRVDEQFF
DNA: TGTGCCAGCAGCAACGGACTAGCGGGACCTCGAGTGGATGAGCAGTTCTTC
J: TRBJ2-1
V: TRBV7-6
D: TRBD2
size: many
length: 17

CDR3: CASSLESRGGTDTQYF
DNA: TGCGCCAGCAGCCTGGAGAGTAGGGGGGGCACAGATACGCAGTATTTT
J: TRBJ2-3
V: TRBV5-1
D: .
size: .
length: 16

CDR3: CASSLVRNTEAFF
DNA: TGTGCCAGCAGTTTGGTCAGGAACACTGAAGCTTTCTTT
J: TRBJ1-1
V: TRBV12-3/TRBV12-4
D: .
size: few
length: 13

CDR3: CAIRLAGDTDTQYF
DNA: TGTGCCATCAGACTAGCGGGGGACACAGATACGCAGTATTTT
J: TRBJ2-3
V: TRBV10-3
D: TRBD2
size: many
length: 14

CDR3: CASHIGIQETQYF
DNA: TGTGCCAGCCACATAGGTATCCAAGAGACCCAGTACTTC
J: TRBJ2-5
V: TRBV2
D: .
size: .
length: 13

CDR3: CSACQQGGRTQYF
DNA: TGCAGTGCTTGTCAACAGGGGGGCCGGACCCAGTACTTC
J: TRBJ2-5
V: TRBV20-1
D: TRBD1
size: .
length: 13

CDR3: CASSMDRVANEQFF
DNA: TGTGCCAGTAGTATGGACAGGGTGGCAAATGAGCAGTTCTTC
J: TRBJ2-1
V: TRBV19
D: TRBD1
size: .
length: 14

CDR3: CASRPGTSNEKLFF
DNA: TGTGCCAGCAGACCCGGGACAAGTAATGAAAAACTGTTTTTT
J: TRBJ1-4
V: TRBV2
D: .
size: .
length: 14

CDR3: CASSQGDEQYF
DNA: TGTGCCAGTTCTCAGGGGGACGAGCAGTACTTC
J: TRBJ2-7
V: TRBV9
D: TRBD1
size: many
length: 11

CDR3: CASSGRTNQETQYF
DNA: TGTGCCAGCAGCGGGAGGACTAACCAAGAGACCCAGTACTTC
J: TRBJ2-5
V: TRBV9
D: .
size: many
length: 14

CDR3: CASSDLSGSGQFF
DNA: TGTGCCAGCAGTGACTTAAGCGGATCCGGGCAGTTCTTC
J: TRBJ2-1
V: TRBV25-1
D: .
size: many
length: 13

CDR3: CASSFDSLGQPQHF
DNA: TGTGCCAGCAGTTTTGACAGTCTCGGTCAGCCCCAGCATTTT
J: TRBJ1-5
V: TRBV11-2
D: .
size: many
length: 14

CDR3: CATSDTSGDSLYEQYF
DNA: TGTGCCACCAGTGACACGAGCGGGGACAGTCTCTACGAGCAGTACTTC
J: TRBJ2-7
V: TRBV24-1
D: .
size: few
length: 16

CDR3: CASSRAGERAYGYTF
DNA: TGTGCCAGCAGCCGAGCCGGGGAAAGGGCCTATGGCTACACCTTC
J: TRBJ1-2
V: TRBV9
D: .
size: few
length: 15

CDR3: CASSLEGTGPNEQYF
DNA: TGTGCCAGCAGTTTAGAAGGGACAGGGCCCAACGAGCAGTACTTC
J: TRBJ2-7
V: TRBV27
D: TRBD1
size: few
length: 15

CDR3: CSARDGGAQETQYF
DNA: TGCAGTGCTAGAGATGGGGGGGCTCAAGAGACCCAGTACTTC
J: TRBJ2-5
V: TRBV20-1
D: .
size: few
length: 14

CDR3: CAISDRLAGTYEQYF
DNA: TGTGCCATCAGTGATCGCCTAGCGGGGACCTACGAGCAGTACTTC
J: TRBJ2-7
V: TRBV10-3
D: TRBD2
size: .
length: 15

CDR3: CASSYLSGTGSNSPLHF
DNA: TGTGCCAGCAGCTACCTATCCGGGACAGGGAGTAATTCACCCCTCCACTTT
J: TRBJ1-6
V: TRBV7-9
D: TRBD1
size: few
length: 17

CDR3: CASSPTDYHTGELFF
DNA: TGTGCCAGCAGTCCGACCGACTATCACACCGGGGAGCTGTTTTTT
J: TRBJ2-2
V: TRBV27
D: .
size: few
length: 15

CDR3: CASSLDRGLNNEQFF
DNA: TGTGCCAGCAGCTTAGACCGCGGGTTAAACAATGAGCAGTTCTTC
J: TRBJ2-1
V: TRBV7-7
D: .
size: few
length: 15

CDR3: CASSFGQHQHF
DNA: TGTGCCAGCAGTTTCGGACAGCACCAGCATTTT
J: TRBJ1-5
V: TRBV6-5
D: .
size: few
length: 11

CDR3: CASSVTSPNEQFF
DNA: TGCGCCAGCAGCGTAACTAGTCCCAATGAGCAGTTCTTC
J: TRBJ2-1
V: TRBV5-1
D: .
size: many
length: 13

CDR3: CATSRVAEETQYF
DNA: TGTGCCACCAGTAGGGTAGCGGAAGAGACCCAGTACTTC
J: TRBJ2-5
V: TRBV24-1
D: .
size: once
length: 13

CDR3: CSAPGQGPEAFF
DNA: TGCAGTGCTCCGGGACAGGGACCTGAAGCTTTCTTT
J: TRBJ1-1
V: TRBV20-1
D: TRBD1
size: .
length: 12

CDR3: CSVEYGGYEQYF
DNA: TGCAGCGTTGAGTATGGAGGCTACGAGCAGTACTTC
J: TRBJ2-7
V: TRBV29-1
D: .
size: .
length: 12

CDR3: CASSQSGQSYGYTF
DNA: TGTGCCAGCAGCCAATCGGGCCAGTCCTATGGCTACACCTTC
J: TRBJ1-2
V: TRBV14
D: .
size: many
length: 14

CDR3: CASTPDSHSFEQYF
DNA: TGTGCCAGCACCCCGGACTCACATTCTTTCGAGCAGTACTTC
J: TRBJ2-7
V: TRBV27
D: .
size: once
length: 14

CDR3: CASSSGRGPNYNEQFF
DNA: TGTGCCAGCAGTTCCGGTCGGGGGCCGAACTACAATGAGCAGTTCTTC
J: TRBJ2-1
V: TRBV27
D: .
size: .
length: 16

CDR3: CASHGQVNTEAFF
DNA: TGTGCCAGCCATGGACAGGTGAACACTGAAGCTTTCTTT
J: TRBJ1-1
V: TRBV18
D: TRBD1
size: few
length: 13

CDR3: CASSQERTDTQYF
DNA: TGCGCCAGCAGCCAAGAGCGCACAGATACGCAGTATTTT
J: TRBJ2-3
V: TRBV4-3
D: .
size: many
length: 13

CDR3: CAWSRATNTIYF
DNA: TGTGCCTGGAGTCGAGCCACAAACACCATATATTTT
J: TRBJ1-3
V: TRBV30
D: .
size: .
length: 12

CDR3: CASSPGGLRNSPLHF
DNA: TGTGCCAGCAGCCCCGGGGGCTTACGTAATTCACCCCTCCACTTT
J: TRBJ1-6
V: TRBV3-1
D: .
size: many
length: 15

CDR3: CATSRSLDRAYSPLHF
DNA: TGTGCCACCAGCAGAAGCCTAGACAGGGCGTATTCACCCCTCCACTTT
J: TRBJ1-6
V: TRBV15
D: TRBD1
size: few
length: 16

CDR3: CASSPRVAGSYEQYF
DNA: TGTGCCAGCAGCCCCCGAGTAGCGGGGTCCTACGAGCAGTACTTC
J: TRBJ2-7
V: TRBV7-2
D: TRBD2
size: .
length: 15

CDR3: CSVELPYEQYF
DNA: TGCAGCGTTGAATTGCCCTACGAGCAGTACTTC
J: TRBJ2-7
V: TRBV29-1
D: .
size: few
length: 11

CDR3: CASSFPGLAGEITDTQYF
DNA: TGTGCCAGCAGCTTCCCGGGACTAGCGGGTGAAATTACAGATACGCAGTATTTT
J: TRBJ2-3
V: TRBV7-9
D: TRBD2
size: few
length: 18

CDR3: CASSLATGGTYEQYF
DNA: TGTGCCAGCAGTTTGGCGACCGGGGGGACCTACGAGCAGTACTTC
J: TRBJ2-7
V: TRBV12-3/TRBV12-4
D: TRBD2
size: .
length: 15

CDR3: CASSQRVQETQYF
DNA: TGTGCCAGCAGCCAGCGGGTCCAAGAGACCCAGTACTTC
J: TRBJ2-5
V: TRBV7-2
D: .
size: many
length: 13

CDR3: CAWSAPGRPYEQYF
DNA: TGTGCCTGGAGTGCTCCTGGCAGGCCCTACGAGCAGTACTTC
J: TRBJ2-7
V: TRBV30
D: .
size: few
length: 14

CDR3: CASSQGAPGKLFF
DNA: TGTGCCAGCAGCCAAGGGGCGCCTGGGAAACTGTTTTTT
J: TRBJ1-4
V: TRBV3-1
D: .
size: once
length: 13

CDR3: CAIPGKPWNYGYTF
DNA: TGTGCCATCCCCGGGAAACCATGGAACTATGGCTACACCTTC
J: TRBJ1-2
V: TRBV2
D: .
size: .
length: 14